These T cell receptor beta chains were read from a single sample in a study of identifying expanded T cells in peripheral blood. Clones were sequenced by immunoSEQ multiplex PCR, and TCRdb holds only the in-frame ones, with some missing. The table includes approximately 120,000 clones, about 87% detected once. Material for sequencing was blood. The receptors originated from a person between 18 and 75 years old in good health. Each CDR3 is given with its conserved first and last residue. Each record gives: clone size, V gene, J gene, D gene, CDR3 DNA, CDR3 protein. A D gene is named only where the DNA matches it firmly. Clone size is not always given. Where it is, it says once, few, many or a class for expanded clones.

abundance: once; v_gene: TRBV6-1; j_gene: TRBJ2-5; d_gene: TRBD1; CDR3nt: TGTGCCAGCACAGAACCGGGACAGCCTAAAGAGACCCAGTACTTC; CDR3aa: CASTEPGQPKETQYF
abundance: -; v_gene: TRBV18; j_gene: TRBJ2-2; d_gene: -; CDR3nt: TGTGCCAGCTCACCACCGAGACCTAACACCGGGGAGCTGTTTTTT; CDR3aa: CASSPPRPNTGELFF
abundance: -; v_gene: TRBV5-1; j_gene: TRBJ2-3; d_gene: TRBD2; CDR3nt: TGCGCCAGCAGCCCGGACCTAGCGGGAGTCACAGATACGCAGTATTTT; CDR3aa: CASSPDLAGVTDTQYF
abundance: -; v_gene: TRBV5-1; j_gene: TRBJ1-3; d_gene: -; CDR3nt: TGCGCCAGCAGCTTGGCGGCCGGCGGAAACACCATATATTTT; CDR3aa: CASSLAAGGNTIYF
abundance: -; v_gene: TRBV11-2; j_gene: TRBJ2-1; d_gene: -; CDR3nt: TGTGCCAGCAGCTTCGAGATGTTAACACCCGATGAGCAGTTCTTC; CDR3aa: CASSFEMLTPDEQFF
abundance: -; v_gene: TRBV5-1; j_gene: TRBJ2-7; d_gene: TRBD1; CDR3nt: TGCGCCAGCAGCCTAGGACAGGGTAGTTATCGCGAGCAGTACTTC; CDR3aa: CASSLGQGSYREQYF
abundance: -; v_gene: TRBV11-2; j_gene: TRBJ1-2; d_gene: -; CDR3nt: TGTGCCAGCAGCTTAAACGGCGGCCGAGGCTACACCTTC; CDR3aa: CASSLNGGRGYTF
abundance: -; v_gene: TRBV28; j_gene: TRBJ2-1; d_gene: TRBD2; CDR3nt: TGTGCCAGCAGCCCCACTAGCGGGGGGAGCAATGAGCAGTTCTTC; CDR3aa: CASSPTSGGSNEQFF
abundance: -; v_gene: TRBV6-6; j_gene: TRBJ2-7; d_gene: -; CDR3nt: TGTGCCAGCACTTACGCTAGCGACTCCTACGAGCAGTACTTC; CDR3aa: CASTYASDSYEQYF
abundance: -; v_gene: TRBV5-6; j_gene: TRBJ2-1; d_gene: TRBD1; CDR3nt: TGTGCCAGCAGCTTGGAGTGGACAGGCTCCTACAATGAGCAGTTCTTC; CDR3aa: CASSLEWTGSYNEQFF
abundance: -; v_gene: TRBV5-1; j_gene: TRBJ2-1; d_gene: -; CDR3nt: TGCGCCAGCAGCTTGGATTCGGGAGTGACGAACAATGAGCAGTTCTTC; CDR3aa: CASSLDSGVTNNEQFF
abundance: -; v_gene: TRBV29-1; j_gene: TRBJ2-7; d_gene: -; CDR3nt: TGCAGCGTTGGTGACACCCCCTACGAGCAGTACTTC; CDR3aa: CSVGDTPYEQYF
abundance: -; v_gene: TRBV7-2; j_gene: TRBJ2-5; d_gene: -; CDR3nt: TGTGCCAGCAGCTTCTCAGAGACCCAGTACTTC; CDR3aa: CASSFSETQYF
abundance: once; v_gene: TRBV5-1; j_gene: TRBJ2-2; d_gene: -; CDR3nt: TGCGCCAGCAGCTTGTTCGGGGACGGGGAGCTGTTTTTT; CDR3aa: CASSLFGDGELFF
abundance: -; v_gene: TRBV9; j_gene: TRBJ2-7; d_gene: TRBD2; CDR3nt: TGTGCCAGCAGCGTACCGGGACTAGCTCACGAGCAGTACTTC; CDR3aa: CASSVPGLAHEQYF
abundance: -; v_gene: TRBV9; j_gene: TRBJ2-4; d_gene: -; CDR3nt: TGTGCCAGCAGCGTAGCTACGGGCAGCAAGGACATTCAGTACTTC; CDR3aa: CASSVATGSKDIQYF
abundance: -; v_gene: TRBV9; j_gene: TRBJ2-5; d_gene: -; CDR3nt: TGTGCCAGCAACCCAGAGGGGGGCAGCCAAGAGACCCAGTACTTC; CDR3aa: CASNPEGGSQETQYF
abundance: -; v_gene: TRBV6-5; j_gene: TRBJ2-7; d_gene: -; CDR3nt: TGTGCCAGCACCTCGGACAAGACCGGCGAGCAGTACTTC; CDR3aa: CASTSDKTGEQYF
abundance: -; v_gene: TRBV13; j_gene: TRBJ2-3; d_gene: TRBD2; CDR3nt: TGTGCCAGCAGCTTAGTGGATTGGGCTAGCGGGGGCACAGATACGCAGTATTTT; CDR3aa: CASSLVDWASGGTDTQYF
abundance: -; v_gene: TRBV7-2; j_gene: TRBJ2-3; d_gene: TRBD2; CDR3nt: TGTGCCAGCAGCAGGTCCGGGACTAGCGGGGGGGTTCGGGCAGATACGCAGTATTTT; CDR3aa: CASSRSGTSGGVRADTQYF
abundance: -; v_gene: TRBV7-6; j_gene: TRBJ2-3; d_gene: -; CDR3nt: TGTGCCAGCAGCTTAGCAAGGGCCACAGATACGCAGTATTTT; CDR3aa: CASSLARATDTQYF
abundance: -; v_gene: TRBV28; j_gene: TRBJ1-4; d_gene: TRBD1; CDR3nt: TGTGCCAGCAGTTTAGGGGGACAGTCTAATGAAAAACTGTTTTTT; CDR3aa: CASSLGGQSNEKLFF
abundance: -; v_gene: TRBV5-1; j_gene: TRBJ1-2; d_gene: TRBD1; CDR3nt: TGCGCCAGCACGGACGGACAGGGGTCCTATGGCTACACCTTC; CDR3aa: CASTDGQGSYGYTF
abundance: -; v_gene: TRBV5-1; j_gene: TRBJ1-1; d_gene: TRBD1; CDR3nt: TGCGCCAGCAGCCCCCGGGACAGGGGCTTGCTGAACACTGAAGCTTTCTTT; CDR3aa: CASSPRDRGLLNTEAFF
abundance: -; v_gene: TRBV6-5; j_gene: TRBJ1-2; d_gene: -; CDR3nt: TGTGCCAGCAGTTCCCCCGTCAGGGAAGGAAACTATGGCTACACCTTC; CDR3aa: CASSSPVREGNYGYTF
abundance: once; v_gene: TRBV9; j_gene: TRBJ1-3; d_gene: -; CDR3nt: TGTGCCAGCAGCTTCGAAGGATGGAGCACTGGAAACACCATATATTTT; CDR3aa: CASSFEGWSTGNTIYF
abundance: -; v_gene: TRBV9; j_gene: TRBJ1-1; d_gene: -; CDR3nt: TGTGCCAGCAGCGAGACCGGGACCACTGAAGCTTTCTTT; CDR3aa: CASSETGTTEAFF
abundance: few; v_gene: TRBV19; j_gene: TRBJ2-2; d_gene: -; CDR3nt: TGTGCCAGTAACCCCCTCCCCACCGGGGAGCTGTTTTTT; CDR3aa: CASNPLPTGELFF
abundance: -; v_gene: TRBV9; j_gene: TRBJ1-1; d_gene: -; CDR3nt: TGTGCCAGCAGCGTAACCATGAACACTGAAGCTTTCTTT; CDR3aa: CASSVTMNTEAFF
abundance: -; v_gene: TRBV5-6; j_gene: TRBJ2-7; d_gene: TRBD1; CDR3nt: TGTGCCAGCAGCCACAGGGGGTTGAGCTCCTACGAGCAGTACTTC; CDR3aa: CASSHRGLSSYEQYF
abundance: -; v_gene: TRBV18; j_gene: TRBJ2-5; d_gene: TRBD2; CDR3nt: TGTGCCAGCTCACTACTAGCGGGAGGACAAGAGACCCAGTACTTC; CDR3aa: CASSLLAGGQETQYF
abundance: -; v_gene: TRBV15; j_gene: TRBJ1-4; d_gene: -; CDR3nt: TGTGCCACCAGCAGGGATCGGAGTCTTCCTGAAAAACTGTTTTTT; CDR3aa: CATSRDRSLPEKLFF
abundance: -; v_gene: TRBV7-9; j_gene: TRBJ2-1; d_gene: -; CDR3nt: TGTGCCAGCAGCTTAGAGGCACGGCGGAACGACAATGAGCAGTTCTTC; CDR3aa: CASSLEARRNDNEQFF
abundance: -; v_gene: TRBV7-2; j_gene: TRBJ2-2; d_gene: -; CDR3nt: TGTGCCAGCATCTTAGGGGGTCCGAACACCGGGGAGCTGTTTTTT; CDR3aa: CASILGGPNTGELFF
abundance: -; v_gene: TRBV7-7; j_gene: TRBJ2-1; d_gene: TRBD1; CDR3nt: TGTGCCAGCAGCTCCTCACAGGGGGCGAAGGGCAATGAGCAGTTCTTC; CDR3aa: CASSSSQGAKGNEQFF
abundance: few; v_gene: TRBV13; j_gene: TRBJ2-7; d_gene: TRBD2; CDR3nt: TGTGCCAGCAGCTCGGCCGGACTAGATTACGAGCAGTACTTC; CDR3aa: CASSSAGLDYEQYF
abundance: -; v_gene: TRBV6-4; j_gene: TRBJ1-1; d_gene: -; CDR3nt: TGTGCCAGCAGTCCAACAGGGAACACTGAAGCTTTCTTT; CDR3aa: CASSPTGNTEAFF
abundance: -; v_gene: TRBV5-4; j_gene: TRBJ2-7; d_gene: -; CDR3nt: TGTGCCAGCAGCTTGGCCAGTCCCTACGAGCAGTACTTC; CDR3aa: CASSLASPYEQYF
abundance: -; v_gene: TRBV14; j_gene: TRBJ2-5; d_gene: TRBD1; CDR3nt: TGTGCCAGCAGCTTGCGGACAGGGACGGGGGAGACCCAGTACTTC; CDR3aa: CASSLRTGTGETQYF
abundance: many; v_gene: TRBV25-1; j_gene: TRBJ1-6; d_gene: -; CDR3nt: TGTGCCAGCAGTGAATCCTGGGGAGTTGGTAATTCACCCCTCCACTTT; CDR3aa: CASSESWGVGNSPLHF
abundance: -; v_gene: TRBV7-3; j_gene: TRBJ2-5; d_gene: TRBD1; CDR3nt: TGTGCCAGCAGCCGGGGACAGTTCGGGACCCAGTACTTC; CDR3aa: CASSRGQFGTQYF
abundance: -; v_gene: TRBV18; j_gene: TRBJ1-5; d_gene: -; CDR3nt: TGTGCCAGCTCACCAGAACGGGGTACGAGGAGCAATCAGCCCCAGCATTTT; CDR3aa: CASSPERGTRSNQPQHF
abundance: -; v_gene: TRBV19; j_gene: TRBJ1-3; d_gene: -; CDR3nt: TGTGCCAGTAGTACCAACGGACATAGCTCTGGAAACACCATATATTTT; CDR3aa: CASSTNGHSSGNTIYF
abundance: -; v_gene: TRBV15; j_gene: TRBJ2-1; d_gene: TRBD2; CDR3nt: TGTGCCACCAGCAGAGATCTGACTAGCGGCTACAATGAGCAGTTCTTC; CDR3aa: CATSRDLTSGYNEQFF
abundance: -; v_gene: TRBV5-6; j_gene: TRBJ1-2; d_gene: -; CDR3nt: TGTGCCAGCAGCTTGGCCGGAGGGGGCTACACCTTC; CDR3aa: CASSLAGGGYTF
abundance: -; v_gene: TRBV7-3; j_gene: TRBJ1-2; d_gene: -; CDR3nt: TGTGCCAGCAGCTCCGCCGGGGGCGATAACTACACCTTC; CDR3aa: CASSSAGGDNYTF
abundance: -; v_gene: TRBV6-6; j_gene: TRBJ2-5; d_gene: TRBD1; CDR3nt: TGTGCCAGCAGTTGGGGGACAGGGGCAATTGAGACCCAGTACTTC; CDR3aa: CASSWGTGAIETQYF
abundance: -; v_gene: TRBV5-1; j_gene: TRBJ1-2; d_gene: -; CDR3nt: TGCGCCAGCAGCTTCGGGGGGGGCTCCCCGGACTATGGCTACACCTTC; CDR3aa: CASSFGGGSPDYGYTF
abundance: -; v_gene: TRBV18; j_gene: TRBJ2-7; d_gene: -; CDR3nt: TGTGCCAGCCAACGCGGAGGAAACGAGCAGTACTTC; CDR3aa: CASQRGGNEQYF
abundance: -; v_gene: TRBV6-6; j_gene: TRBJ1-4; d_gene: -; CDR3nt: TGTGCCAGCAGAAAAGGGGGGGTTAATGAAAAACTGTTTTTT; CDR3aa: CASRKGGVNEKLFF
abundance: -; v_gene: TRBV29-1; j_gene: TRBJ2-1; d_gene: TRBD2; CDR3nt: TGCAGCGTGTTAACCGGGACTAGCGCGCTCTTC; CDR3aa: CSVLTGTSALF